The clone carrying this T cell receptor (beta chain) came up many times. The CDR3 is 16 residues long. Between the trimmed V and J ends, which lost 4 bases and 7 bases, there was a span of 19 bases. Germline CDR1 MNHNS, CDR2 SASEGT. The data were taken from a study of T cells in Graves' hyperthyroidism and ophthalmopathy. Study summary: Sampling of peripheral blood happened at initial diagnosis, prior to any treatment.

Amplified TCR beta CDR3 regions came from RNA transcripts. Primed by the HTBI set, a first-round RT-PCR was run on the TCR CDR3. TCRdb reprocessed the multiplex PCR reads via MiXCR and lists one record per CDR3 protein. The table has about 180,000 distinct CDR3 sequences, over 15% seen once. The source of this sequence is a woman in her forties or fifties with Graves' hyperthyroidism. Sequencing was performed on blood. The chain has TRBV6-1 and TRBJ2-2; D tentatively reads TRBD1 or TRBD2 (5 bases each). CDR3 region: CASSAPGRARVGELFF. CDR3 DNA sequence: TGTGCCAGCAGTGCACCGGGACGAGCACGTGTCGGGGAGCTGTTTTTT.